The 10 T cell receptor beta chains below were found in one sample sequenced in a study of blood T cells in healthy people across ages. A second about 6 to 11 cycle PCR used barcoded and J-beta primers. One entry per CDR3 protein, called by TCRdb with MiXCR from the 5' RACE reads. The table lists about 1.5 million distinct CDR3 sequences, 40% to 50% of them singletons. Sequencing was done on a sample of blood. The receptor set was obtained from a young woman in good health.

This clonotype appeared a single time. The chain carries TRBV27 and TRBJ1-5; 9 bases are shared with TRBD1. This CDR3 has 16 amino acids. The V and J ends lost 8 bases and 2 bases, in that order; junction bases with no gene match: 10. The germline CDR1 and CDR2 sequences are MNHEY and SMNVEV (reference sequence). CDR3 sequence reads: CASDTGGRMGNQPQHF. The DNA of the CDR3 is TGTGCCAGCGACACAGGGGGCCGCATGGGCAATCAGCCCCAGCATTTT.

This clonotype appeared a single time. The chain links TRBV10-3 to TRBJ2-1, with 11 bases identical to TRBD2. This CDR3 comprises 14 residues. V was clipped by 6 bases and J by 9 bases; unmatched bases: 7. Germline CDR1 is ENHRY and CDR2 is SYGVKD. The CDR3 loop is CAISLAGGLPEQFF. The CDR3 bases are TGTGCCATCAGCTTAGCGGGGGGGTTACCTGAGCAGTTCTTC.

CDR3 coding DNA: TGTGCCAGCAGTTTTACAGGGGAAGCCAAAAACATTCAGTACTTC. Translating gives CASSFTGEAKNIQYF. The rearrangement joins TRBV28 to TRBJ2-4, with 7 nucleotides matching TRBD1. V was clipped by 3 bases and J by 0 bases; unmatched bases: 2. In germline, CDR1 is MDHEN, CDR2 SYDVKM. The CDR3 spans 15 residues.

The chain employs TRBV6-5 and TRBJ2-5; D is uncertain. Near its end, the DNA agrees better with TRBJ2-7, so the J call may be wrong. There are 15 residues in the CDR3. CDR1 is MNHEY, CDR2 SVGAGI, per germline. CDR3 residues: CASSFSRSAYHEQYF. In DNA, the CDR3 is TGTGCCAGCAGTTTTTCCAGGTCTGCGTATCACGAGCAGTACTTC.

This clonotype was observed a handful of times. This chain joins TRBV12-3 or TRBV12-4 and TRBJ1-1; TRBD1 is a possible D gene (5 bases). Trimming cost V 2 bases and J 4 bases, with 8 bases left between them. CDR3 length: 13 amino acids. CDR3 DNA: TGTGCCAGCAGTTTAACCAGGGCCACTGAAGCTTTCTTT. This translates into CASSLTRATEAFF.

This clonotype was detected only a few times. The V and J genes are TRBV20-1 and TRBJ2-7; no definite D call. CDR1 and CDR2 from the germline V gene are DFQATT and SNEGSKA (reference sequence). The CDR3 runs to 13 residues. With 0 bases removed from V and 7 bases from J, the gap between germline ends came to 13 bases. CDR3 region: CSARDRYLREQYF. The CDR3 region has the DNA TGCAGTGCTAGAGATCGGTACCTACGTGAGCAGTACTTC.

The chain employs TRBV20-1 and TRBJ2-7; D unresolved. V lost 2 bases to trimming and J lost 5 bases, with 13 bases between them. CDR3 length equals 13 residues. Germline assignment: CDR1 DFQATT and CDR2 SNEGSKA (reference sequence). CDR3 sequence: CSARTGIGNEQYF. The CDR3 DNA is TGCAGTGCTAGAACTGGGATTGGGAACGAGCAGTACTTC.

This sequence joins TRBV7-2 and TRBJ2-3, with 7 bases aligning to TRBD2. V lost 8 bases, J lost 10 bases, and 6 bases stayed unmatched. The CDR3 runs 11 residues. Germline V lookup: CDR1 SGHTA, CDR2 FQGNSA. The CDR3 DNA sequence: TGTGCCAGCTTAGTGGGGGGGGCGCAGTATTTT. Amino acid sequence: CASLVGGAQYF.

The chain links TRBV3-1 to TRBJ1-1; maybe TRBD1 (6 bases). Germline lookup yields CDR1 LGHDT and CDR2 YNNKEL (reference sequence). V was cut by 0 bases and J by 8 bases, with 10 bases left in between. The CDR3 totals 13 residues. CDR3 sequence (DNA): TGTGCCAGCAGCCAAGATCAAGGGACAGAAGCTTTCTTT. It translates to CASSQDQGTEAFF.

The chain combines TRBV7-9 with TRBJ2-7, with D possibly matching TRBD2 (6 bases). V gave up 5 bases and J gave up 4 bases, with 24 bases separating them. Germline V CDR1 and CDR2: SEHNR, FQNEAQ (reference sequence). CDR3 length equals 17 residues. DNA for the CDR3: TGTGCCAGCAGCCCAGAGGGTCGGGGACTCCCACTGTACGAGCAGTACTTC. Translation gives CASSPEGRGLPLYEQYF.